This T cell receptor (beta chain) stems from a study of blood T cell repertoires in COVID-19 (TCRdb year 2020). Context from the whole study: Samples covering the acute and convalescent phases of COVID-19 were provided by collaborators in the United States, Italy and Spain. Sample metadata almost always included a de-identified subject ID, COVID-19 status, age in years and sex. The prospective study material was composed of cDNA or gDNA derived from T cells, B-cell-depleted T cells, or PBMCs. HLA class I and class II types, where available, came from metadata supplied by the sample provider rather than from assay-based typing. Deeply sampled blood TCRbeta repertoires from subjects exposed to, actively infected with, or recovered from COVID-19 were included in the dataset. A freely available public database, intended as a resource for researchers studying the immune response to SARS-CoV-2, is where the repertoires were released. The samples were drawn from the first 160 participants of the ongoing ImmuneRACE study and from some 1,300 subjects provided by 6 global collaborators.

The immunoSEQ Assay, a bias-controlled multiplex PCR, was used to amplify TCRbeta CDR3 regions from genomic DNA. The paper's data handling went like this. Nucleated cell counts per sample were estimated from amplification of reference gene primers within the assay. To quantify the absolute abundance of each unique TCRbeta CDR3 rearrangement, sequence reads were collapsed and filtered. For each sample, productive Simpson clonality was calculated as the square root of Simpson's diversity index over productive rearrangements. As stored in TCRdb, this immuneACCESS dataset retains in-frame rearrangements with V and J assigned. A fraction of the clones does not appear; measured against another copy, unresolved V genes explain less than half of the discrepancy, and the remainder lacks a known reason. For V, J and clone size, that table is used; D and trimming come from the DNA. Within this sample are approximately 330,000 clones, with approximately 83% of them counted one time only. 4% to 5.5% of the sample is held by the ten biggest clonotypes.

Enrolling through a virtual design, the prospective study's participants ranged in age from roughly 18 to 100 years and lived across 24 United States geographic areas. To assign participants to cohorts, the prospective study relied on clinical history that participants themselves reported in a screening survey and a study questionnaire. Each participant in the prospective study had whole blood, serum and a nasopharyngeal or oropharyngeal swab collected by mobile phlebotomists. Additional blood draws and questionnaires over a 2-month period could optionally be provided by prospective study participants. Before DNA extraction, prospective study blood samples were shipped either frozen or at room temperature. What the study reported, not specific to this receptor: The quantity of clinical and demographic metadata differed by source and by participant and was supplied without curation.

Details on this clone: Its antigen is unknown. Base qualities are not at hand, and no much larger clone is one base apart.

This TCR derives from a woman between 40 and 50 years old with acute COVID-19. Specimen: PBMCs or T cells enriched from blood (not recorded which).

DNA sequence: TGTGCCAGCAGCCATTCCAACAGGGGAGCTTTCTTT. Its coded protein is CASSHSNRGAFF. This sequence uses TRBV3-1 (or the pseudogene TRBV3-2) and TRBJ1-1, with TRBD1 matching 7 junction bases. Measured from the cysteine to the phenylalanine, the CDR3 is 12 residues long. This entry keeps only the CDR3 DNA: 36 bases, framed from base 1. The CDR1 and CDR2 encoded by the germline V gene (reference sequence) are LGHDT and YNNKEL. Ends trimmed: V by 3 bases, J by 10 bases; bases unmatched to a gene: 5.